Listed below are T cell receptor beta chains from one sample, sequenced in a study of post-analysis software for immune sequencing data. TCRdb re-derived calls from the PCR reads in MiXCR, one entry per CDR3 protein. The repertoire consists of 450,000 to 700,000 distinct CDR3 sequences, with 44% occurring once and the leading ten covering approximately 1.7%. Sequencing was performed on blood. These receptors were obtained from a girl aged 10 to 17 with multiple sclerosis. The CDR3 runs from the conserved cysteine through the conserved F or W. D genes are given only for firm matches. A clone size is listed for some rows: how often the clone was seen (once, few, many), or a class if it is expanded.

J,size,V,D,DNA,CDR3
TRBJ2-3,few,TRBV20-1,.,TGCAGTGCTATAGCCAGCGGAAGATTCACAGATACGCAGTATTTT,CSAIASGRFTDTQYF
TRBJ2-7,.,TRBV4-2,.,TGTGCCAGCAGGGGGGGGGCCGAGCAGTACTTC,CASRGGAEQYF
TRBJ2-6,.,TRBV29-1,.,TGCAGCGTTGAAGATCAAGGCTCTGGGGCCAACGTCCTGACTTTC,CSVEDQGSGANVLTF
TRBJ2-3,.,TRBV7-3,TRBD2,TGTGCCAGCAGCTTAATGGGACTAACAGATACGCAGTATTTT,CASSLMGLTDTQYF
TRBJ1-2,.,TRBV29-1,.,TGCAGCGTTGAACAGGGACTATACGGCTACACCTTC,CSVEQGLYGYTF
TRBJ2-3,.,TRBV6-5,.,TGTGCCAGCAGTTACTCGAAATTAGCAGATACGCAGTATTTT,CASSYSKLADTQYF
TRBJ2-1,.,TRBV12-3/TRBV12-4,.,TGTGCCAGCAGTTTAGGGTTGGTGCCCACGCTTTACAATGAGCAGTTCTTC,CASSLGLVPTLYNEQFF
TRBJ2-3,few,TRBV4-2,TRBD1,TGTGCCAGCAGCCAAATCTTAACCGTCGGACAGGGGTTCGGAGATACGCAGTATTTT,CASSQILTVGQGFGDTQYF
TRBJ2-1,many,TRBV12-3/TRBV12-4,.,TGTGCCAGCAGCCCCTGGGGTGTCGCGCAGTTCTTC,CASSPWGVAQFF
TRBJ2-7,few,TRBV6-4,.,TGTGCCAGGGGGGCTGGCTACGAGCAGTACTTC,CARGAGYEQYF
TRBJ2-1,.,TRBV24-1,TRBD1,TGTGCCACCAGTGGGGGACAGGGGTCCTACAATGAGCAGTTCTTC,CATSGGQGSYNEQFF
TRBJ2-1,.,TRBV7-9,.,TGTGCCAGCAGCTTAGTTTATGTGGGGGGGGCAGGGGGTGACGAGCAGTTCTTC,CASSLVYVGGAGGDEQFF
TRBJ1-2,.,TRBV5-1,TRBD1,TGCGCCAGCAGCGGAGCAGGGGGCGTTTCGCCTAACTATGGCTACACCTTC,CASSGAGGVSPNYGYTF
TRBJ2-1,.,TRBV6-6,TRBD2,TGTGCCAGCAGTTTCTTGACTCCGGGGGGTGAGCAGTTCTTC,CASSFLTPGGEQFF
TRBJ2-1,.,TRBV12-3/TRBV12-4,TRBD2,TGTGCCAGCAGTCCAGCGGGGACTAACGGGAAAAAGCAGTTCTTC,CASSPAGTNGKKQFF
TRBJ1-1,.,TRBV29-1,.,TGCAGCGTTGAAGGTCGGGGGCGGAACACTGAAGCTTTCTTT,CSVEGRGRNTEAFF
TRBJ2-5,.,TRBV6-7,.,TGTGCCAGCAGTTGGGACCGGTCAGAGACCCAGTACTTC,CASSWDRSETQYF
TRBJ2-3,few,TRBV7-2,.,TGTGCCAGCACAACTGAAATGATTGGTACGCAGTATTTT,CASTTEMIGTQYF
TRBJ2-1,.,TRBV2,TRBD2,TGTGCCAGCAGTGAAGGCGGGGGGGCCTACAATGAGCAGTTCTTC,CASSEGGGAYNEQFF
TRBJ1-1,.,TRBV30,.,TGTGCCTGGAGCCGGGCTGAAGCTTTCTTT,CAWSRAEAFF
TRBJ1-5,.,TRBV12-3/TRBV12-4,.,TGTGCCAGCAGTTTCCGGGAGTTAGAGGACAATCAGCCCCAGCATTTT,CASSFRELEDNQPQHF
TRBJ2-7,.,TRBV12-3/TRBV12-4,TRBD1,TGTGCCAGCACCCCGGGACAGGGAAACAACGAGCAGTACTTC,CASTPGQGNNEQYF
TRBJ1-1,.,TRBV7-9,.,TGTGCCAGCAGCTCCCGACAGAAAACTGAAGCTTTCTTT,CASSSRQKTEAFF
TRBJ2-2,few,TRBV20-1,.,TGCAGTGCAAATAAACCGGGACACAACACCGGGGAGCTGTTTTTT,CSANKPGHNTGELFF
TRBJ2-7,.,TRBV5-1,.,TGCGCCAGCAGCTTGGGGGTAGGTTGGTGGGATGAGCAGTACTTC,CASSLGVGWWDEQYF